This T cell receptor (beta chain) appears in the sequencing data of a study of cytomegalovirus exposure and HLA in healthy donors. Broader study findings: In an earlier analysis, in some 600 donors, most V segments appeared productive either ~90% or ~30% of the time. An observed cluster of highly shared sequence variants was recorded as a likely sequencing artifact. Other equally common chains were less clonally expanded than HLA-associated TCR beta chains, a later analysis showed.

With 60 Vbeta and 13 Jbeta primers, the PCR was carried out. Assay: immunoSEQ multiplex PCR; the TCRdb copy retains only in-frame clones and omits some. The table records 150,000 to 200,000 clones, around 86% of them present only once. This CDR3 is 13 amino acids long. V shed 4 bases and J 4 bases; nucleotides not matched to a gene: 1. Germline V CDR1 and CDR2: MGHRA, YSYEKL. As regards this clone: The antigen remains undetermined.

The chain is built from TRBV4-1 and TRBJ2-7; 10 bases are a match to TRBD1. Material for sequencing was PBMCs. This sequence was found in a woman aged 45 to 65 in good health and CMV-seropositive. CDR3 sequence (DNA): TGCGCCAGCAGCCCGGACAGGGGGTACGAGCAGTACTTC. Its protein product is CASSPDRGYEQYF.